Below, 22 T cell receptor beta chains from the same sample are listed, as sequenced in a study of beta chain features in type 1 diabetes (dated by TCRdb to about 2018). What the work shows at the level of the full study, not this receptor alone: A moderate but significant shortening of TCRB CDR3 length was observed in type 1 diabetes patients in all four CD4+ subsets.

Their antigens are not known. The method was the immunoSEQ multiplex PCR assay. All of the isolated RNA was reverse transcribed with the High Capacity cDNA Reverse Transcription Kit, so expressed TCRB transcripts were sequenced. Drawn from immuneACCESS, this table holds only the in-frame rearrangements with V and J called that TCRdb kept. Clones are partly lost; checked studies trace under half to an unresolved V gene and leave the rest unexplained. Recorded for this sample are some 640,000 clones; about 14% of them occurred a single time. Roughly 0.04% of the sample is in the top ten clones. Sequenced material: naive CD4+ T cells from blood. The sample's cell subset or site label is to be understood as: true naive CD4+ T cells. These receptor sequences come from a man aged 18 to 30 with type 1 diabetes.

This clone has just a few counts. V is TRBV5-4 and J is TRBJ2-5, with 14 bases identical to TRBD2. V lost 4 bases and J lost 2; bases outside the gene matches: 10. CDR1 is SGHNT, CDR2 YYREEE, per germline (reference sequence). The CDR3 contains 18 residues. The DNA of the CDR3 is TGTGCCAGCAGCCTACCTGGGACTAGCGGGAGCGGGCAAGAGACCCAGTACTTC. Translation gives CASSLPGTSGSGQETQYF. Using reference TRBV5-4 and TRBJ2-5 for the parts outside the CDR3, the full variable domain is ETGVTQSPTHLIKTRGQQVTLRCSSQSGHNTVSWYQQALGQGPQFIFQYYREEENGRGNFPPRFSGLQFPNYSSELNVNALELDDSALYLCASSLPGTSGSGQETQYFGPGTRLLVL.

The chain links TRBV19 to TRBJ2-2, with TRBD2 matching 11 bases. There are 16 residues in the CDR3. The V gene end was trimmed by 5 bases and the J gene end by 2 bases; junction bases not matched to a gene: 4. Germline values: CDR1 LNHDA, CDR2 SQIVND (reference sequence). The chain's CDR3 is CASSPGTSGNTGELFF. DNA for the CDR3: TGTGCCAGTAGTCCCGGGACTAGCGGTAACACCGGGGAGCTGTTTTTT.

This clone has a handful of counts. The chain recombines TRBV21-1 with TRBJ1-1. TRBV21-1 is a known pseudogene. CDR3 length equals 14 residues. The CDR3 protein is CASSKDSQNTEAFF. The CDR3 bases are TGTGCCAGCAGCAAAGATTCGCAGAACACTGAAGCTTTCTTT.

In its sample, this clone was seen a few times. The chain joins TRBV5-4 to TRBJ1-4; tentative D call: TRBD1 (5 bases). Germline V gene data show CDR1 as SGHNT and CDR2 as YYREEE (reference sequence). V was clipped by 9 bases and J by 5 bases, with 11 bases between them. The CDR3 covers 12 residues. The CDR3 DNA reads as TGTGCCACGCAAGGGACGAATGAAAAACTGTTTTTT. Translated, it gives CATQGTNEKLFF.

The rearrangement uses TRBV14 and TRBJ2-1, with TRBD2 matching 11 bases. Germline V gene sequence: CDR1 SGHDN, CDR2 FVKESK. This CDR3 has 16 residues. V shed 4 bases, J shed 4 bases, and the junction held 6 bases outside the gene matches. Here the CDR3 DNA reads TGTGCCAGCAGCCCGCGACTAGCGGGGCTATACAATGAGCAGTTCTTC. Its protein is CASSPRLAGLYNEQFF.

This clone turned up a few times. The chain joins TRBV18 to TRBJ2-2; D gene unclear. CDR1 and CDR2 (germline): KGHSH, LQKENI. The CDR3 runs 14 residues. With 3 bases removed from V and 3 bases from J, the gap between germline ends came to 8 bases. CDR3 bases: TGTGCCAGCTCACCGCAAGAGGACACCGGGGAGCTGTTTTTT. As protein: CASSPQEDTGELFF.

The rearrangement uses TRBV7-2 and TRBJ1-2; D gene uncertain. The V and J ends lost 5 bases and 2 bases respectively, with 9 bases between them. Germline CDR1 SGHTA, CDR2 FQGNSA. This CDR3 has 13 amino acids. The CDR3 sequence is CASSETVNYGYTF. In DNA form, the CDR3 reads TGTGCCAGCAGCGAGACCGTGAACTATGGCTACACCTTC. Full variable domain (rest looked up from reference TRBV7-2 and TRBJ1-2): GAGVSQSPSNKVTEKGKDVELRCDPISGHTALYWYRQSLGQGLEFLIYFQGNSAPDKSGLPSDRFSAERTGGSVSTLTIQRTQQEDSAVYLCASSETVNYGYTFGSGTRLTVV.

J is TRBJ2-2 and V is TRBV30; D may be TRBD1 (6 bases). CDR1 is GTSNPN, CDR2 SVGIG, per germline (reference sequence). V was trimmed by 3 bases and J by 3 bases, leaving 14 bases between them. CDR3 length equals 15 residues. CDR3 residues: CAWSPGQAYTGELFF. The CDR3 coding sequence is TGTGCCTGGAGCCCGGGACAAGCATACACCGGGGAGCTGTTTTTT.

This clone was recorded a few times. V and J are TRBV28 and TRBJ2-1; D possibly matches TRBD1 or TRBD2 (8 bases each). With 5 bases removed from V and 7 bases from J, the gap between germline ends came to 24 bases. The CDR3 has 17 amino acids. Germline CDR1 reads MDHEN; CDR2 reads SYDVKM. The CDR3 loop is CASSPSRGRGAENEQFF. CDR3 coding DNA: TGTGCCAGCAGTCCCTCCAGGGGGCGGGGGGCGGAAAATGAGCAGTTCTTC.

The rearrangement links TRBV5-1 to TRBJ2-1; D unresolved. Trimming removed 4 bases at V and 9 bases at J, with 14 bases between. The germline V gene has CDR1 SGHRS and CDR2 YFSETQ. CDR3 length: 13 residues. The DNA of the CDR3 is TGCGCCAGCAGCCCATATGGGTCGGGTGAGCAGTTCTTC. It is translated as CASSPYGSGEQFF.

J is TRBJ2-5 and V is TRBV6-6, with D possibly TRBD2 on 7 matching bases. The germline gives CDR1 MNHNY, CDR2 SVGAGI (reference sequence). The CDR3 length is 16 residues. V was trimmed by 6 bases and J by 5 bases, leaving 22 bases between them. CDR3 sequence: CASRDTSRGREETQYF. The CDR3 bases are TGTGCCAGCAGAGACACCAGCCGGGGGCGGGAGGAGACCCAGTACTTC.

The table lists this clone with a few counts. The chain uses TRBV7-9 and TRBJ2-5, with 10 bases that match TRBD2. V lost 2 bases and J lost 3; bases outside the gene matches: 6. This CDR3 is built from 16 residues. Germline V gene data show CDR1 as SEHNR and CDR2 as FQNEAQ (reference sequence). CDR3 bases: TGTGCCAGCAGCTTAACTCGAGGACTAGCGGAAGAGACCCAGTACTTC. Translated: CASSLTRGLAEETQYF.

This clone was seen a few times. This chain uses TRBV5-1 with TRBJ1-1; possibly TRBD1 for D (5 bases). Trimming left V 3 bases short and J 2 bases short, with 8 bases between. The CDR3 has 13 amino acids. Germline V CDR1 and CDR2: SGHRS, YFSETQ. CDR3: CASSYGTNTEAFF. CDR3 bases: TGCGCCAGCAGCTATGGGACCAACACTGAAGCTTTCTTT. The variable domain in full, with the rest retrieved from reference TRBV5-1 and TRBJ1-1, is KAGVTQTPRYLIKTRGQQVTLSCSPISGHRSVSWYQQTPGQGLQFLFEYFSETQRNKGNFPGRFSGRQFSNSRSEMNVSTLELGDSALYLCASSYGTNTEAFFGQGTRLTVV.

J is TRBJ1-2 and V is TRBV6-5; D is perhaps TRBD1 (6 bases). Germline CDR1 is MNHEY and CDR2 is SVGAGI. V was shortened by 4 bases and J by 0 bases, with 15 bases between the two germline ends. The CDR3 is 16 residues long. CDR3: CASSFKTRTANYGYTF. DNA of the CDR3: TGTGCCAGCAGTTTCAAGACAAGGACAGCTAACTATGGCTACACCTTC.

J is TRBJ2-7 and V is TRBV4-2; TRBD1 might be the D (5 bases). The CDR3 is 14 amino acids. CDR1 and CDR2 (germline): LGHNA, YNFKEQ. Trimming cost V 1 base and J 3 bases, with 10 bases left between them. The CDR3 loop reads CASSQGRAYYEQYF. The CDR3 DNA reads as TGTGCCAGCAGCCAAGGCAGGGCTTACTACGAGCAGTACTTC.

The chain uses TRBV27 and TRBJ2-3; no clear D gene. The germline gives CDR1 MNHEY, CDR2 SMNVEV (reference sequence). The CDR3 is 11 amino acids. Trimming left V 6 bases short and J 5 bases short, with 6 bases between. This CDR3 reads CASRGIDTQYF. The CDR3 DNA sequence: TGTGCCAGCAGGGGGATAGATACGCAGTATTTT.

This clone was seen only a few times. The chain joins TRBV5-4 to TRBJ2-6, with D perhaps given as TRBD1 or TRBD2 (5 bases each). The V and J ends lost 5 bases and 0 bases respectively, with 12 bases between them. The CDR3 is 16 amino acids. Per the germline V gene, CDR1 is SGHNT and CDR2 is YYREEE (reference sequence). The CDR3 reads CASRRDVSSGANVLTF. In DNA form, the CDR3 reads TGTGCCAGCAGAAGGGACGTTAGCTCTGGGGCCAACGTCCTGACTTTC.

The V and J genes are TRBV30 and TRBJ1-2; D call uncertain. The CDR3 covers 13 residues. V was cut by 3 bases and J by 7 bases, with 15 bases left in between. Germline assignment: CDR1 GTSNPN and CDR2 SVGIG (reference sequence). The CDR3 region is CAWRDNDYGGYTF. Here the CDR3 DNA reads TGTGCCTGGAGAGACAACGACTATGGTGGCTACACCTTC.

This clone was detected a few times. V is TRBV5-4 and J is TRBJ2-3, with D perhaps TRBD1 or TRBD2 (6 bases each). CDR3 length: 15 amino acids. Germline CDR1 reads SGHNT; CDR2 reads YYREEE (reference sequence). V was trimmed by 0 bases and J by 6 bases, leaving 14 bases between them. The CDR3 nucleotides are TGTGCCAGCAGCTTGGGAGGGGGGCCTGCGGATACGCAGTATTTT. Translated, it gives CASSLGGGPADTQYF.

CDR3 coding DNA: TGTGCCAGCAGTTTCAGATTCACAGATACGCAGTATTTT. This sequence encodes CASSFRFTDTQYF. The rearrangement joins TRBV6-5 to TRBJ2-3; D unresolved. This CDR3 is built from 13 residues. V shed 4 bases and J shed 2 bases, with 7 bases lying between them. CDR1 and CDR2 (germline): MNHEY, SVGAGI.

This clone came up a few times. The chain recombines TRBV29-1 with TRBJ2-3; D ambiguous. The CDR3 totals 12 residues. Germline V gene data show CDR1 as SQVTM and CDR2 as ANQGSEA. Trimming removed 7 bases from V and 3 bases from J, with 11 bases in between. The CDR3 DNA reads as TGCAGCGCTACGCTCGGGACAGATACGCAGTATTTT. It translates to CSATLGTDTQYF.

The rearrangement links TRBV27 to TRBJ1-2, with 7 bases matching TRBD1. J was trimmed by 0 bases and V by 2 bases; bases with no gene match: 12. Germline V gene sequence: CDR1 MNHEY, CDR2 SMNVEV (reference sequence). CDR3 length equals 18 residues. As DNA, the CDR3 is TGTGCCAGCAGTTTAACGCCCGGGACAGCGCGAGCTAACTATGGCTACACCTTC. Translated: CASSLTPGTARANYGYTF.